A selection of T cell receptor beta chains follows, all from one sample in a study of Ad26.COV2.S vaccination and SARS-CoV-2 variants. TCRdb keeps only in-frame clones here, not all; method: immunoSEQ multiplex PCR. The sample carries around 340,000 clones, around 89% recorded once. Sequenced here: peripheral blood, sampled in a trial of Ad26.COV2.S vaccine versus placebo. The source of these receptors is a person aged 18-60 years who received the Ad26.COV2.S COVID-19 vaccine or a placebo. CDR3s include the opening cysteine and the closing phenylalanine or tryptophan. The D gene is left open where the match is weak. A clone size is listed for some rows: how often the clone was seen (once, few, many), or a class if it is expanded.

CDR3: CASSPKASTGAVTDTQYF; DNA: TGTGCCAGCAGCCCCAAAGCCTCCACAGGCGCAGTCACAGATACGCAGTATTTT; size: -; V: TRBV5-4; D: -; J: TRBJ2-3
CDR3: CASSQEAANEQYF; DNA: TGCGCCAGCAGCCAAGAGGCAGCGAACGAGCAGTACTTC; size: -; V: TRBV4-3; D: -; J: TRBJ2-7
CDR3: CASSLVSGSGYEQYF; DNA: TGTGCCAGCAGCTTGGTTTCCGGGAGCGGCTACGAGCAGTACTTC; size: -; V: TRBV5-5; D: -; J: TRBJ2-7
CDR3: CASGLGGDQETQYF; DNA: TGTGCTAGTGGTTTAGGGGGAGATCAAGAGACCCAGTACTTC; size: -; V: TRBV12-5; D: -; J: TRBJ2-5
CDR3: CASSLQGGGSPLHF; DNA: TGTGCCAGCAGCTTACAGGGAGGAGGTTCACCCCTCCACTTT; size: -; V: TRBV6-2/TRBV6-3; D: -; J: TRBJ1-6
CDR3: CASSPLGQGATNEKLFF; DNA: TGTGCCAGCTCACCACTGGGACAGGGGGCAACTAATGAAAAACTGTTTTTT; size: -; V: TRBV18; D: TRBD1; J: TRBJ1-4
CDR3: CATSRVMGPTEAFF; DNA: TGTGCCACCAGCAGAGTCATGGGGCCCACTGAAGCTTTCTTT; size: -; V: TRBV15; D: -; J: TRBJ1-1
CDR3: CASSIGVSSQGDNTIYF; DNA: TGTGCCAGTAGTATAGGAGTCAGTTCACAGGGGGACAACACCATATATTTT; size: -; V: TRBV19; D: TRBD1; J: TRBJ1-3
CDR3: CASSFRESSYEQYF; DNA: TGTGCCAGCAGCTTTAGAGAGTCCTCCTACGAGCAGTACTTC; size: -; V: TRBV11-2; D: -; J: TRBJ2-7
CDR3: CAVKEENEKLFF; DNA: TGTGCCGTGAAAGAAGAAAATGAAAAACTGTTTTTT; size: -; V: TRBV28; D: -; J: TRBJ1-4
CDR3: CASSLGAGMNTEAFF; DNA: TGTGCCAGCAGTTTAGGGGCGGGGATGAACACTGAAGCTTTCTTT; size: -; V: TRBV28; D: -; J: TRBJ1-1
CDR3: CASSYTDSYNSPLHF; DNA: TGTGCCAGCAGCTACACGGACTCCTATAATTCACCCCTCCACTTT; size: -; V: TRBV6-5; D: -; J: TRBJ1-6
CDR3: CASSQVGRGTGELFF; DNA: TGTGCCAGCAGCCAAGTGGGTAGGGGGACCGGGGAGCTGTTTTTT; size: -; V: TRBV14; D: -; J: TRBJ2-2
CDR3: CASSQGGLANEKLFF; DNA: TGTGCCAGCAGCCAAGGGGGACTGGCTAATGAAAAACTGTTTTTT; size: -; V: TRBV3-1/TRBV3-2; D: -; J: TRBJ1-4
CDR3: CASSQDRSLTGELFF; DNA: TGTGCCAGCAGCCAAGATCGGTCTCTAACCGGGGAGCTGTTTTTT; size: -; V: TRBV4-2; D: -; J: TRBJ2-2
CDR3: CASSYGAPKGVSPLHF; DNA: TGTGCCAGCAGTTACGGGGCGCCCAAAGGAGTTTCACCCCTCCACTTT; size: -; V: TRBV6-2/TRBV6-3; D: -; J: TRBJ1-6
CDR3: CASSLRDSGEQYF; DNA: TGTGCCAGCAGTTTGAGGGACAGCGGCGAGCAGTACTTC; size: -; V: TRBV12-3/TRBV12-4; D: TRBD1; J: TRBJ2-7
CDR3: CASSLADQSSPLHF; DNA: TGTGCCAGCAGCTTAGCCGATCAATCCTCACCCCTCCACTTT; size: -; V: TRBV7-9; D: -; J: TRBJ1-6
CDR3: CASSLPGSGANVLTF; DNA: TGTGCCAGCAGCCTCCCAGGGTCTGGGGCCAACGTCCTGACTTTC; size: -; V: TRBV5-8; D: -; J: TRBJ2-6
CDR3: CASSLAGDEQYF; DNA: TGTGCCAGCAGCTTAGCAGGGGACGAGCAGTACTTC; size: -; V: TRBV7-2; D: -; J: TRBJ2-7
CDR3: CASRRTADNYNEQFF; DNA: TGTGCCAGCAGACGGACGGCGGATAACTACAATGAGCAGTTCTTC; size: -; V: TRBV5-4; D: -; J: TRBJ2-1
CDR3: CASSSGLLGTDTQYF; DNA: TGTGCCAGCAGCTCCGGGTTGTTGGGCACAGATACGCAGTATTTT; size: -; V: TRBV5-8; D: -; J: TRBJ2-3
CDR3: CASSSPWDRKETQYF; DNA: TGTGCCAGTAGTTCCCCATGGGACAGGAAAGAGACCCAGTACTTC; size: -; V: TRBV19; D: TRBD1; J: TRBJ2-5
CDR3: CASSLGGGLETQYF; DNA: TGTGCCAGCAGCTTAGGGGGAGGGTTAGAGACCCAGTACTTC; size: -; V: TRBV11-3; D: TRBD2; J: TRBJ2-5
CDR3: CASSTPQRETQYF; DNA: TGTGCCAGTAGTACCCCTCAGAGGGAGACCCAGTACTTC; size: -; V: TRBV19; D: -; J: TRBJ2-5
CDR3: CATSPQGGTEFGYTF; DNA: TGTGCCACCAGCCCCCAGGGGGGGACGGAGTTTGGCTACACCTTC; size: -; V: TRBV15; D: TRBD1; J: TRBJ1-2
CDR3: CASSYTLHRDNEQFF; DNA: TGTGCCAGCAGTTACACACTCCACCGGGACAATGAGCAGTTCTTC; size: -; V: TRBV6-2/TRBV6-3; D: -; J: TRBJ2-1
CDR3: CASSQLDSINTGELFF; DNA: TGTGCCAGCAGCCAGTTGGACAGCATAAACACCGGGGAGCTGTTTTTT; size: -; V: TRBV14; D: -; J: TRBJ2-2
CDR3: CASSFTTVNYGYTF; DNA: TGTGCCAGCAGCTTTACGACCGTGAACTATGGCTACACCTTC; size: -; V: TRBV7-2; D: -; J: TRBJ1-2
CDR3: CASSWGSAREANEQFF; DNA: TGTGCCAGCAGCTGGGGGAGCGCAAGGGAGGCCAATGAGCAGTTCTTC; size: few; V: TRBV7-3; D: -; J: TRBJ2-1
CDR3: CASSELRPNTGELFF; DNA: TGTGCCAGCAGTGAACTGCGCCCGAACACCGGGGAGCTGTTTTTT; size: once; V: TRBV6-1; D: -; J: TRBJ2-2
CDR3: CASSEVGQGLSEQYF; DNA: TGTGCCAGCAGTGAAGTGGGACAGGGGCTTTCCGAGCAGTACTTC; size: once; V: TRBV2; D: TRBD1; J: TRBJ2-7
CDR3: CASSLESQGTANEKLFF; DNA: TGTGCCAGCAGCTTGGAATCGCAGGGTACGGCTAATGAAAAACTGTTTTTT; size: -; V: TRBV5-6; D: -; J: TRBJ1-4
CDR3: CAISASRYEQYF; DNA: TGTGCCATCAGTGCCTCCCGCTACGAGCAGTACTTC; size: -; V: TRBV10-3; D: -; J: TRBJ2-7
CDR3: CASSPGWGGQETQYF; DNA: TGTGCCAGCAGCCCCGGGTGGGGGGGACAAGAGACCCAGTACTTC; size: once; V: TRBV7-2; D: TRBD2; J: TRBJ2-5
CDR3: CASSHGNTIYF; DNA: TGTGCCAGCAGCCATGGAAACACCATATATTTT; size: -; V: TRBV3-1/TRBV3-2; D: -; J: TRBJ1-3
CDR3: CASSRLGQANTEAFF; DNA: TGTGCCAGCAGTAGATTGGGACAGGCGAACACTGAAGCTTTCTTT; size: -; V: TRBV2; D: TRBD1; J: TRBJ1-1
CDR3: CASSTAWDTEAFF; DNA: TGTGCCAGCAGTACCGCGTGGGACACTGAAGCTTTCTTT; size: -; V: TRBV27; D: -; J: TRBJ1-1
CDR3: CASSQHRTGLNYGYTF; DNA: TGTGCCAGCAGCCAACATAGGACAGGATTAAACTATGGCTACACCTTC; size: -; V: TRBV4-2; D: TRBD1; J: TRBJ1-2
CDR3: CSVATSGFNEQFF; DNA: TGCAGCGTTGCGACTAGCGGCTTCAATGAGCAGTTCTTC; size: -; V: TRBV29-1; D: TRBD2; J: TRBJ2-1
CDR3: CASIEYSNQPQHF; DNA: TGTGCCAGCATCGAATATAGCAATCAGCCCCAGCATTTT; size: -; V: TRBV6-5; D: -; J: TRBJ1-5
CDR3: CASSLTNFYEQYF; DNA: TGTGCCAGCAGCTTGACTAACTTCTACGAGCAGTACTTC; size: -; V: TRBV11-2; D: -; J: TRBJ2-7
CDR3: CASSDRGEANVLTF; DNA: TGTGCCAGCAGCGACAGGGGCGAAGCCAACGTCCTGACTTTC; size: few; V: TRBV6-5; D: TRBD1; J: TRBJ2-6
CDR3: CASSVGRQETQYF; DNA: TGTGCCAGCAGTGTGGGTCGGCAAGAGACCCAGTACTTC; size: once; V: TRBV2; D: -; J: TRBJ2-5
CDR3: CASSLSRETEQYF; DNA: TGCGCCAGCAGCTTGTCGCGGGAGACAGAGCAGTACTTC; size: once; V: TRBV5-1; D: TRBD2; J: TRBJ2-7
CDR3: CASSRAVTTDTQYF; DNA: TGCGCCAGCAGTCGCGCCGTAACTACAGATACGCAGTATTTT; size: once; V: TRBV4-1; D: -; J: TRBJ2-3
CDR3: CASSFDYQGDRGYEQYF; DNA: TGTGCCAGCAGCTTCGATTATCAAGGGGACAGGGGCTACGAGCAGTACTTC; size: -; V: TRBV13; D: TRBD1; J: TRBJ2-7
CDR3: CASGRSGSNYNEQFF; DNA: TGTGCCAGCGGTCGGAGCGGGAGCAACTACAATGAGCAGTTCTTC; size: -; V: TRBV2; D: TRBD2; J: TRBJ2-1
CDR3: CASSAGTANEKLFF; DNA: TGTGCCAGCAGCGCCGGGACAGCTAATGAAAAACTGTTTTTT; size: -; V: TRBV7-9; D: TRBD1; J: TRBJ1-4
CDR3: CASSPEGGLNQPQHF; DNA: TGTGCCAGCAGCCCCGAGGGCGGACTCAATCAGCCCCAGCATTTT; size: -; V: TRBV9; D: -; J: TRBJ1-5
CDR3: CASSPSFAGVGVANAYNEQFF; DNA: TGTGCCAGCTCACCATCCTTTGCGGGAGTCGGAGTGGCTAACGCCTACAATGAGCAGTTCTTC; size: -; V: TRBV18; D: TRBD2; J: TRBJ2-1
CDR3: CASSELWGEAFF; DNA: TGTGCCAGCAGTGAATTGTGGGGGGAGGCTTTCTTT; size: few; V: TRBV2; D: -; J: TRBJ1-1
CDR3: CASSVLPGGADYTF; DNA: TGTGCCAGCAGCGTACTACCCGGGGGCGCGGACTACACCTTC; size: -; V: TRBV9; D: -; J: TRBJ1-2
CDR3: CASSSHPGANTEAFF; DNA: TGTGCCAGCAGCTCACACCCAGGAGCCAACACTGAAGCTTTCTTT; size: -; V: TRBV7-3; D: -; J: TRBJ1-1
CDR3: CASGRDRGGSYGYTF; DNA: TGTGCCAGCGGACGGGACAGGGGAGGCTCTTATGGCTACACCTTC; size: -; V: TRBV2; D: TRBD1; J: TRBJ1-2
CDR3: CASSGIPNYEQYF; DNA: TGTGCCAGCAGTGGCATCCCCAACTACGAGCAGTACTTC; size: once; V: TRBV6-2/TRBV6-3; D: -; J: TRBJ2-7
CDR3: CASSLGTHAGYGYTF; DNA: TGTGCCAGCAGCTTAGGGACGCACGCGGGCTATGGCTACACCTTC; size: -; V: TRBV7-2; D: -; J: TRBJ1-2
CDR3: CASSPGDTGVQETQYF; DNA: TGTGCTAGCAGCCCAGGGGACACCGGGGTTCAAGAGACCCAGTACTTC; size: -; V: TRBV7-7; D: -; J: TRBJ2-5
CDR3: CAWSEGTAYEQYF; DNA: TGTGCCTGGAGTGAGGGGACAGCCTACGAGCAGTACTTC; size: -; V: TRBV30; D: TRBD1; J: TRBJ2-7
CDR3: CASGLSRLGQGAVGELFF; DNA: TGTGCTAGTGGTTTGTCGCGCCTGGGACAGGGGGCCGTCGGGGAGCTGTTTTTT; size: -; V: TRBV12-5; D: TRBD1; J: TRBJ2-2